This is a list of T cell receptor beta chains from one sample in a study of PD-L1 blockade in urothelial cancer. TCRdb keeps only in-frame clones here, not all; method: immunoSEQ multiplex PCR. The sample shows 90,000 or so clones, almost 90% of them seen only once. Sequenced here: PBMCs, sampled around atezolizumab (anti-PD-L1) treatment. The receptors shown here come from a man in his 60s with urothelial cancer. CDR3s include the opening cysteine and the closing phenylalanine or tryptophan. D genes are given only for firm matches. The listing skips clone size in some rows; elsewhere it reads once, few, many or a size class.

CDR3 protein	CDR3 DNA	D gene	J gene	clone size	V gene
CASSPTQTGVGVEQYF	TGTGCCAGCTCACCGACCCAGACGGGAGTCGGGGTCGAGCAGTACTTC	-	TRBJ2-7	-	TRBV18
CATRQQMNTEAFF	TGCGCCACCCGACAGCAAATGAACACTGAAGCTTTCTTT	-	TRBJ1-1	-	TRBV10-1
CASSTGPGSPAYEQYF	TGTGCCAGCAGCACAGGGCCGGGTTCCCCGGCCTACGAGCAGTACTTC	-	TRBJ2-7	-	TRBV7-9
CAWRIAGGGIPSGYTF	TGTGCCTGGAGGATTGCAGGGGGCGGGATTCCCTCCGGCTACACCTTC	TRBD1	TRBJ1-2	-	TRBV30
CASSQDPPRQSSTQYF	TGTGCCAGCAGCCAAGATCCCCCACGACAGTCTTCGACCCAGTACTTC	-	TRBJ2-5	-	TRBV14
CASSSSGRSSYNEQFF	TGTGCCAGCAGCTCAAGCGGAAGGAGCTCCTACAATGAGCAGTTCTTC	-	TRBJ2-1	-	TRBV9
CASTQQGTDETQYF	TGTGCCAGCACCCAACAGGGGACGGATGAGACCCAGTACTTC	TRBD1	TRBJ2-5	-	TRBV28
CASSESGGKQFF	TGCGCCAGCAGTGAGAGTGGCGGCAAGCAGTTCTTC	-	TRBJ2-1	few	TRBV10-1
CASSKAAREYLETQYF	TGTGCCAGCAGCAAAGCGGCGCGGGAGTACTTAGAGACCCAGTACTTC	-	TRBJ2-5	-	TRBV21-1
CRAGLSDQETQYF	TGCAGGGCTGGACTCTCGGACCAAGAGACCCAGTACTTC	-	TRBJ2-5	-	TRBV29-1
CAWRRQEALNSPLHF	TGTGCCTGGAGGAGACAGGAGGCTCTCAATTCACCCCTCCACTTT	-	TRBJ1-6	medium-sized	TRBV30
CASSPPRQVGPETQYF	TGCGCCAGCAGCCCGCCCCGACAGGTCGGACCAGAGACCCAGTACTTC	-	TRBJ2-5	-	TRBV5-1
CASSRTRLGGNTIYF	TGTGCCAGTAGCAGAACGCGGCTTGGGGGAAACACCATATATTTT	-	TRBJ1-3	-	TRBV19
CASSSKRQAQAYEQYF	TGTGCCAGCAGTTCCAAGAGACAGGCCCAAGCCTACGAGCAGTACTTC	-	TRBJ2-7	-	TRBV6-5
CASSGTGTKPQYF	TGTGCCAGCAGCGGAACCGGGACTAAACCCCAGTACTTC	TRBD2	TRBJ2-5	-	TRBV7-2
CASSESSRGGLGETQYF	TGCGCCAGCAGTGAGTCGTCGCGGGGGGGCCTGGGAGAGACCCAGTACTTC	TRBD2	TRBJ2-5	-	TRBV10-2
CASSLERESEQFF	TGCGCCAGCAGCTTAGAGAGGGAGAGTGAGCAGTTCTTC	-	TRBJ2-1	once	TRBV5-1
CASSSPQGFRNTEAFF	TGTGCCAGCAGCTCGCCCCAGGGTTTCAGGAACACTGAAGCTTTCTTT	-	TRBJ1-1	-	TRBV5-4
CASSLGQGFTGELFF	TGTGCCAGCTCTCTTGGACAGGGGTTCACCGGGGAGCTGTTTTTT	TRBD1	TRBJ2-2	-	TRBV18
CAISEDVSGHQIF	TGTGCCATCAGTGAGGACGTGTCAGGACACCAGATCTTC	-	TRBJ2-1	-	TRBV10-3
CASSLGGYRLAYEQYF	TGTGCCAGCAGCTTAGGCGGGTATAGACTAGCCTACGAGCAGTACTTC	-	TRBJ2-7	-	TRBV11-2
CASSGQGGSPLHF	TGTGCCAGCAGTGGACAGGGAGGATCACCCCTCCACTTT	TRBD1	TRBJ1-6	-	TRBV28
CASSRSAPNTGELFF	TGTGCCAGTAGTAGAAGCGCCCCGAACACCGGGGAGCTGTTTTTT	-	TRBJ2-2	once	TRBV19
CASRVSREQYF	TGTGCCAGCAGAGTCTCTCGGGAGCAGTACTTC	-	TRBJ2-7	-	TRBV28
CASSQNSGPGEQYF	TGCGCCAGCAGCCAAAACTCAGGCCCCGGCGAGCAGTACTTC	-	TRBJ2-7	-	TRBV4-1
CASSQFMGATNEKLFF	TGCGCCAGCAGTCAATTTATGGGAGCAACTAATGAAAAACTGTTTTTT	-	TRBJ1-4	-	TRBV23-1
CASSYRAGRDTQYF	TGTGCCAGCAGTTACCGGGCAGGGCGAGATACGCAGTATTTT	-	TRBJ2-3	-	TRBV6-5
CATRLDNEQFF	TGTGCCACCAGACTTGACAATGAGCAGTTCTTC	-	TRBJ2-1	-	TRBV6-4
CASSQSVSGNTIYF	TGCGCCAGCAGCCAATCAGTCTCTGGAAACACCATATATTTT	-	TRBJ1-3	once	TRBV4-3
CASSLGDGWGDGETQYF	TGTGCCAGCAGCTTAGGGGATGGATGGGGGGATGGGGAGACCCAGTACTTC	-	TRBJ2-5	-	TRBV11-3
CASSTEGYEQYF	TGCGCCAGCAGCACGGAGGGATACGAGCAGTACTTC	-	TRBJ2-7	-	TRBV5-1
CASSPQSANGYTF	TGTGCCAGTAGTCCCCAGTCCGCCAATGGCTACACCTTC	-	TRBJ1-2	few	TRBV19
CAWSSNEQFF	TGTGCCTGGAGTTCGAATGAGCAGTTCTTC	-	TRBJ2-1	few	TRBV30
CASSSAETQETQYF	TGTGCCAGCAGTTCCGCGGAGACCCAAGAGACCCAGTACTTC	-	TRBJ2-5	-	TRBV28
CASSFSVNEQFF	TGTGCCAGCAGCTTCTCGGTTAATGAGCAGTTCTTC	-	TRBJ2-1	-	TRBV7-2
CASSLPGVNYGYTF	TGTGCCAGCAGCTTGCCAGGGGTTAACTATGGCTACACCTTC	-	TRBJ1-2	-	TRBV5-4
CASSLGAGTNLETQYF	TGTGCCAGCAGCTTAGGTGCCGGGACTAACTTAGAGACCCAGTACTTC	TRBD2	TRBJ2-5	-	TRBV7-9
CASSAPGQNTEAFF	TGTGCCAGCAGTGCGCCGGGACAAAACACTGAAGCTTTCTTT	-	TRBJ1-1	-	TRBV6-5
CASSVGLADSYEQYF	TGCGCCAGCAGCGTAGGACTAGCGGATTCCTACGAGCAGTACTTC	TRBD2	TRBJ2-7	-	TRBV4-1
CSASVLSPLHF	TGCAGTGCTAGCGTTCTTTCACCCCTCCACTTT	-	TRBJ1-6	-	TRBV20-1
CASSSRVAGVDTQYF	TGTGCCAGCAGCTCCCGGGTAGCGGGAGTTGATACGCAGTATTTT	TRBD2	TRBJ2-3	-	TRBV7-2
CAGQGSMNTEAFF	TGTGCCGGCCAGGGATCCATGAACACTGAAGCTTTCTTT	-	TRBJ1-1	-	TRBV28
CASSYTGGDQPQHF	TGTGCCAGCAGTTACACAGGGGGCGATCAGCCCCAGCATTTT	TRBD1	TRBJ1-5	-	TRBV6-5
CASSPQDSQNYEQYF	TGTGCCAGCTCACCACAGGACAGCCAAAATTACGAGCAGTACTTC	-	TRBJ2-7	-	TRBV18
CASSERSGEQYF	TGTGCCAGCAGTGAACGGTCGGGCGAGCAGTACTTC	-	TRBJ2-7	-	TRBV2
CASRRLLTGGRETQYF	TGTGCCAGCAGACGGCTTCTAACGGGGGGGCGGGAGACCCAGTACTTC	TRBD2	TRBJ2-5	-	TRBV2
CASSPPRGGLNTGELFF	TGTGCCAGCTCACCTCCTCGAGGGGGCTTGAACACCGGGGAGCTGTTTTTT	TRBD1	TRBJ2-2	-	TRBV18
CASSPQGGEQFF	TGTGCCAGCAGCCCCCAGGGAGGTGAGCAGTTCTTC	-	TRBJ2-1	-	TRBV7-3
CAIRPDRDLANGYTF	TGTGCCATCAGGCCCGACAGGGACTTGGCGAATGGCTACACCTTC	TRBD1	TRBJ1-2	once	TRBV10-3
CASSSARDSYGYTF	TGTGCCAGCAGCTCCGCCAGGGACAGCTATGGCTACACCTTC	TRBD1	TRBJ1-2	-	TRBV7-2
CASSLAGLSYEQYF	TGTGCCAGCAGCTTAGCGGGACTCTCCTACGAGCAGTACTTC	-	TRBJ2-7	once	TRBV11-2
CASSLFPPVGREGEGLFF	TGTGCCAGCAGCTTATTCCCCCCCGTCGGCAGGGAGGGGGAGGGACTGTTTTTT	-	TRBJ1-4	-	TRBV7-8
CASSPRTPTGGGYTF	TGTGCCAGCAGCCCTCGGACGCCCACAGGTGGAGGCTACACCTTC	-	TRBJ1-2	-	TRBV7-2
CASSFSGEETQYF	TGTGCCAGCAGTTTCTCCGGGGAAGAGACCCAGTACTTC	-	TRBJ2-5	-	TRBV28